The sequence of this T cell receptor (beta chain) was determined in a study of blood T cell repertoires in COVID-19. On the study more broadly: Acute and convalescent COVID-19 samples came from the United States, Italy and Spain. Sources were T cells, B-cell-depleted T cells, or PBMCs; the material itself was cDNA or gDNA.

This CDR3 is built from 13 residues. Germline V lookup: CDR1 GTSNPN, CDR2 SVGIG (reference sequence). The V end lost 0 bases, the J end lost 5 bases, and 5 bases lay between the germline ends. Per the study methods: Reference gene primer amplification in the assay estimated nucleated cell counts. Clones were read by immunoSEQ multiplex PCR, and TCRdb kept only the in-frame ones, dropping some. V and J calls and clone size are as listed in that table; D and trimming were resolved from the DNA. Among under 300,000 clones listed, around 82% were seen once. The sequenced sample consisted of peripheral blood. This chain links TRBV30 with TRBJ1-6; D is unresolved. This TCR was recovered from a man aged 80 or over with acute or convalescent COVID-19. Here the CDR3 DNA reads TGTGCCTGGAGTGTCGCTAATAATTCACCCCTCCACTTT. It is translated as CAWSVANNSPLHF.